The 24 T cell receptor beta chains below all came from one sample that was sequenced in a study of blood T cells in healthy people across ages. Combining a sample-barcoded 5' primer with a J-beta primer mix, a second PCR ran for about 6 to 12 cycles. TCRdb re-called the 5' RACE reads with MiXCR, one entry per CDR3 protein. The sample contains 1.5 million to 2 million distinct CDR3 sequences, about 50% of which appear only once. The material sequenced was blood. The receptors come from a woman in her thirties or forties in good health.

This clonotype was found a few times. The V call is TRBV11-3, the J call TRBJ2-5; the D gene could be TRBD1 or TRBD2 (5 bases each). The CDR3 runs 14 residues. The V end lost 2 bases, the J end lost 4 bases, and 11 bases lay between the germline ends. Germline V gene lookup returns CDR1 SGHNT and CDR2 YENEEA. CDR3 sequence (DNA): TGTGCCAGCAGCTTAAACGGGGACGGAGAGACCCAGTACTTC. Protein sequence: CASSLNGDGETQYF.

This sequence joins TRBV7-2 and TRBJ1-6; no definite D call. V was trimmed by 5 bases and J by 15 bases, leaving 11 bases between them. The CDR3 spans 11 residues. Germline values: CDR1 SGHTA, CDR2 FQGNSA. The CDR3 DNA reads TGTGCCAGCAGCGGATCAAATCTCCTCCACTTT. Protein: CASSGSNLLHF.

In this sample, this clonotype turned up a few times. The genes are TRBV29-1 and TRBJ1-2; D gene uncertain. Trimming removed 0 bases from V and 13 bases from J, with 15 bases in between. From germline, CDR1 is SQVTM and CDR2 ANQGSEA. This CDR3 is 12 amino acids long. CDR3 in amino acids: CSVEDGPVGSTF. In DNA form, the CDR3 reads TGCAGCGTTGAAGACGGACCCGTCGGGAGCACCTTC.

This clonotype was found a few times. The chain has TRBV11-2 and TRBJ2-1; D might be TRBD1 (6 bases). V was cut by 3 bases and J by 5 bases, with 11 bases left in between. This CDR3 region has 14 residues. Germline lookup yields CDR1 SGHAT and CDR2 FQNNGV. The CDR3 here is CASSFRTADNEQFF. The CDR3 bases are TGTGCCAGCAGCTTTAGGACAGCCGACAATGAGCAGTTCTTC.

This clonotype turned up a few times. The V and J genes are TRBV20-1 and TRBJ1-2; D ambiguous. The length of the CDR3 is 13 residues. The V gene's germline CDR1 is DFQATT and CDR2 SNEGSKA (reference sequence). V was pared by 3 bases and J by 7 bases, with 15 bases between. The CDR3 DNA sequence: TGCAGTGCTAGTCCCACAGATTCCGGTGGCTACACCTTC. This translates into CSASPTDSGGYTF.

The chain combines TRBV4-3 with TRBJ1-2; D is unclear. V lost 1 base and J 6 bases, leaving 9 bases between the germline ends. Germline V gene data show CDR1 as LGHNA and CDR2 as YSLEER. This CDR3 spans 13 amino acids. The CDR3: CASSQVGVDGYTF. CDR3 bases: TGCGCCAGCAGCCAAGTTGGGGTGGATGGCTACACCTTC.

The CDR3 nucleotides are TGTGCCAGCAGTTATTCAAGCGGGGACCACCGTTTTAGCACAGATACGCAGTATTTT. Protein product: CASSYSSGDHRFSTDTQYF. The V gene is TRBV6-2 or TRBV6-3, the J gene TRBJ2-3; 7 bases are shared with TRBD2. V was clipped by 3 bases and J by 0 bases; unmatched bases: 15. CDR3 size: 19 residues. Germline V gene data show CDR1 as MNHEY and CDR2 as SVGEGT.

The chain couples TRBV2 to TRBJ2-2; 7 positions match TRBD1. The J segment lost 6 bases and the V segment lost 5 bases, leaving 3 bases of the junction unmatched. This CDR3 spans 13 amino acids. Germline CDR1 reads SNHLY; CDR2 reads FYNNEI. CDR3 in amino acids: CASSRGGPGELFF. The CDR3 DNA reads TGTGCCAGCAGTCGAGGGGGCCCCGGGGAGCTGTTTTTT.

The gene calls are TRBV12-3 or TRBV12-4 and TRBJ2-1; TRBD2 matches 8 bases. Trimming cost V 5 bases and J 6 bases; bases outside gene matches: 12. The CDR3 is 16 amino acids. The DNA of the CDR3 is TGTGCCAGCAGTGAGACCGGGACTAGATTTTCCAATGAGCAGTTCTTC. Translated, it gives CASSETGTRFSNEQFF.

The chain uses TRBV20-1 and TRBJ1-5, with TRBD1 identical over 7 bases. The V gene end was trimmed by 6 bases and the J gene end by 1 base; junction bases not matched to a gene: 6. The germline CDR1 and CDR2 sequences are DFQATT and SNEGSKA (reference sequence). This CDR3 is 14 amino acids long. The CDR3 loop is CSAIDRESNQPQHF. Here the CDR3 DNA reads TGCAGTGCCATTGACAGGGAGAGCAATCAGCCCCAGCATTTT.

The sample holds a few counts of this clonotype. The rearrangement uses TRBV7-9 and TRBJ1-5, with TRBD1 matching 10 bases. Trimming removed 6 bases from V and 7 bases from J; junction bases left unmatched: 9. Germline loops: CDR1 SEHNR, CDR2 FQNEAQ (reference sequence). The CDR3 runs 15 residues. The CDR3 region is CASSLTGGSGQPQHF. The CDR3, as DNA: TGTGCCAGCAGTTTGACAGGGGGCTCTGGGCAGCCCCAGCATTTT.

This sequence joins TRBV29-1 and TRBJ2-5, with 13 bases matching TRBD2. The V gene's germline CDR1 is SQVTM and CDR2 ANQGSEA. V gave up 6 bases and J gave up 11 bases; unmatched junction bases: 18. This CDR3 has 16 amino acids. CDR3 sequence reads: CSVSGLAGTSTNEQYF. The CDR3 DNA reads as TGCAGCGTCTCGGGACTAGCGGGGACAAGTACAAATGAGCAGTACTTC.

V and J are TRBV10-3 and TRBJ2-4; 12 bases map to TRBD1. The germline V gene encodes CDR1 ENHRY and CDR2 SYGVKD. Unmatched junction bases numbered 11, after V lost 2 bases and J lost 0 bases. This CDR3 has 20 residues. The CDR3 coding sequence is TGTGCCATCAGTGAGCCCCCGGGACAGGGGGCAGCACTAGCCAAAAACATTCAGTACTTC. Encoded protein: CAISEPPGQGAALAKNIQYF.

V is TRBV5-1 and J is TRBJ1-2; 9 bases align to TRBD1. V gave up 3 bases and J gave up 4 bases; unmatched junction bases: 10. CDR1 and CDR2 (germline): SGHRS, YFSETQ. The CDR3 extends over 16 amino acids. As DNA, the CDR3 is TGCGCCAGCAGCTCCAACGACAGGGGGTTCCCCTATGGCTACACCTTC. Translation: CASSSNDRGFPYGYTF.

This clonotype has just a few counts. This chain joins TRBV6-5 and TRBJ2-7, with 7 bases that match TRBD1. This CDR3 spans 17 amino acids. Per the germline V gene, CDR1 is MNHEY and CDR2 is SVGAGI. With 0 bases clipped from V and 2 bases from J, the junction kept 10 bases outside the gene matches. The CDR3 sequence is CASSYSTFGTDTYEQYF. The CDR3 nucleotides read TGTGCCAGCAGTTACTCGACCTTCGGGACAGACACCTACGAGCAGTACTTC.

The chain has TRBV7-9 and TRBJ2-1; a weak D match, TRBD1 (5 bases). Germline V gene lookup returns CDR1 SEHNR and CDR2 FQNEAQ (reference sequence). Trimming removed 1 base from V and 14 bases from J, with 12 bases in between. The length of the CDR3 is 12 residues. CDR3 coding DNA: TGTGCCAGCAGCTTAGTTGCAGGGTATAAGTTCTTC. Translated, it gives CASSLVAGYKFF.

The chain has TRBV5-1 and TRBJ1-2; TRBD1 agrees at 9 bases. This CDR3 contains 15 residues. The V segment lost 4 bases and the J segment 1 base; nucleotides outside the gene matches: 5. CDR1 is SGHRS, CDR2 YFSETQ, per germline. This chain's CDR3 is CASSRGDRDNYGYTF. In nucleotides, the CDR3 is TGCGCCAGCAGCAGAGGGGACAGGGATAACTATGGCTACACCTTC.

The chain has TRBV7-8 and TRBJ1-1; D is uncertain. The V end was cut by 6 bases, the J end by 0 bases, with 17 bases between. Germline-derived CDR1 and CDR2 are SGHVS and FQNEAQ. The CDR3 contains 16 residues. The CDR3 nucleotides are TGTGCCAGCAGTTTTCACGCGCAGCTCATGAACACTGAAGCTTTCTTT. Translating gives CASSFHAQLMNTEAFF.

This clonotype occurred many times. The chain links TRBV29-1 to TRBJ2-3, with TRBD2 identical over 7 bases. The junction had 8 bases not matched to a gene; V was cut back by 4 bases and J by 1 base. The CDR3 extends over 15 amino acids. Germline loops: CDR1 SQVTM, CDR2 ANQGSEA. The CDR3, as DNA: TGCAGCGTTGCGGCTGGGAGGGGACGCACAGATACGCAGTATTTT. Its translation: CSVAAGRGRTDTQYF.

This clonotype was counted between two and nine times. The chain links TRBV20-1 to TRBJ2-1, with D maybe TRBD2 (6 bases). Trimming took off 4 bases at V and 3 bases at J, with 13 bases between the two ends. The CDR3 runs to 14 residues. Germline V CDR1 and CDR2: DFQATT, SNEGSKA (reference sequence). This CDR3 reads CSATLRSGYNEQFF. CDR3 DNA sequence: TGCAGTGCTACTCTTCGTAGCGGCTACAATGAGCAGTTCTTC.

For this clonotype: Sequence at one end of the junction differs from germline and may be a read error. The chain carries TRBV6-6 and TRBJ2-7; perhaps TRBD1 as D (5 bases). The DNA matches TRBJ2-5 better at its end, which makes the J call doubtful. CDR1 and CDR2 (germline): MNHNY, SVGAGI (reference sequence). This CDR3 is 14 amino acids long. The CDR3 DNA follows: TGCGCCAACAGTAAAAGGGGCAGGGAAGAGACCCAGTACTTC. It translates to CANSKRGREETQYF.

This rearrangement joins TRBV7-9 to TRBJ2-5, with D hard to call. V lost 4 bases to trimming and J lost 5 bases, with 14 bases between them. This CDR3 comprises 14 residues. The germline CDR1 and CDR2 sequences are SEHNR and FQNEAQ (reference sequence). The CDR3 nucleotides are TGTGCCAGCAGCTGGCGTGGAACCAGCGAGACCCAGTACTTC. This sequence encodes CASSWRGTSETQYF.

The chain combines TRBV6-2 or TRBV6-3 with TRBJ2-1, with 7 nucleotides matching TRBD2. The CDR3 length is 16 residues. The germline V gene has CDR1 MNHEY and CDR2 SVGEGT. V was pared by 2 bases and J by 5 bases, with 9 bases of the junction left unmatched. CDR3 protein: CASSYGAGLPNNEQFF. The CDR3 DNA sequence: TGTGCCAGCAGTTACGGAGCGGGACTCCCTAACAATGAGCAGTTCTTC.

This clonotype was picked up a small number of times. The chain carries TRBV4-3 and TRBJ2-3; D is perhaps TRBD1 or TRBD2 (6 bases each). The CDR3 has 15 residues. CDR1 and CDR2 (germline): LGHNA, YSLEER. V was pared by 0 bases and J by 4 bases, with 11 bases between. DNA of the CDR3: TGCGCCAGCAGCCAAGATTCCGGGGGCTCAGATACGCAGTATTTT. It is translated as CASSQDSGGSDTQYF.